This T cell receptor (beta chain) came from a study of metastatic and nonmetastatic thyroid tumors. Study-level background: Patients with malignant and benign thyroid disease provided blood and tumor or nodule tissue, whose repertoires were compared.

Until they underwent thyroid surgery, no patient had received any treatment. TCRdb re-analyzed the PCR reads through MiXCR. Of 35,000 to 50,000 clones detected, 3.2% appear once; the ten largest clones hold approximately 10%. This clone showed up many times. What was sequenced was blood. The clonotype comes from a female donor with papillary thyroid cancer or a benign thyroid nodule (not recorded which). Some clones in this sample may be carry-over from other donors' samples.

The CDR3 DNA sequence: TGCGCCAGCAGCTTTCCAGGGGACCTCAATGAGCAGTTCTTC. This encodes CASSFPGDLNEQFF. The chain recombines TRBV5-1 with TRBJ2-1, with a tentative D call TRBD1 (6 bases). V was clipped by 2 bases and J by 6 bases, with 12 bases between them. The germline V gene encodes CDR1 SGHRS and CDR2 YFSETQ. The CDR3 is 14 residues long.